The rows below give T cell receptor beta chains drawn from one sample of a study of T cell responses to AZD1222 COVID-19 vaccine. The table came from immunoSEQ multiplex PCR; TCRdb's copy has only in-frame clones and leaves some out. Here the sample spans 180,000 or so clones, roughly 91% being singletons. The specimen comprised peripheral blood, sampled 28 days after the second AZD1222 dose. Source of these receptors: an adult who received the AZD1222 COVID-19 vaccine. Both conserved end residues are part of each CDR3. Each record gives: D gene, V gene, clone size, J gene, CDR3 protein, CDR3 DNA. A D gene is named only where the DNA matches it firmly. Clone size appears in some rows only: once, few, many, or a class for an expanded clone.

>NA|TRBV7-3|NA|TRBJ1-1
CASSSTPNTEAFF
TGTGCCAGCAGCTCTACACCGAACACTGAAGCTTTCTTT
>NA|TRBV12-3/TRBV12-4|NA|TRBJ1-2
CASSPTDSTGYTF
TGTGCCAGCAGCCCTACTGACAGCACTGGCTACACCTTC
>NA|TRBV27|NA|TRBJ2-5
CASKLHRARDPLHQETQYF
TGTGCCAGCAAACTACATCGGGCCCGGGACCCATTACACCAAGAGACCCAGTACTTC
>NA|TRBV3-1/TRBV3-2|NA|TRBJ1-1
CASRGGMDTEAFF
TGTGCAAGCCGCGGGGGAATGGACACTGAAGCTTTCTTT
>NA|TRBV18|NA|TRBJ2-7
CASSPRFPGDFSYEQYF
TGTGCCAGCTCACCACGTTTTCCGGGCGATTTTTCCTACGAGCAGTACTTC
>NA|TRBV28|NA|TRBJ1-4
CASSLVGGDEKLFF
TGTGCCAGCAGTTTAGTGGGTGGGGATGAAAAACTGTTTTTT
>NA|TRBV7-3|NA|TRBJ2-5
CASSFTGGEETQYF
TGTGCCAGCAGCTTTACCGGTGGAGAAGAGACCCAGTACTTC
>TRBD2|TRBV9|NA|TRBJ2-1
CASTRTGTSGEREQFF
TGTGCCAGCACCAGGACCGGGACTAGCGGGGAGAGGGAGCAGTTCTTC
>TRBD2|TRBV28|NA|TRBJ2-1
CASSLRSGRNEQFF
TGTGCCAGCAGTTTACGGAGCGGGAGAAATGAGCAGTTCTTC
>NA|TRBV12-5|NA|TRBJ2-1
CASGLVLGQLYNEQFF
TGTGCTAGTGGTTTGGTACTTGGACAGTTATACAATGAGCAGTTCTTC
>NA|TRBV10-2|NA|TRBJ2-7
CASSDRGGLPAYEQYF
TGCGCCAGCAGTGACCGAGGGGGACTACCTGCTTACGAGCAGTACTTC
>NA|TRBV28|once|TRBJ1-3
CASIPQGSGNTIYF
TGTGCCAGCATCCCGCAGGGCTCTGGAAACACCATATATTTT
>TRBD1|TRBV3-1/TRBV3-2|NA|TRBJ1-1
CASSQDCTGGKFILNTEAFF
TGTGCCAGCAGCCAAGATTGCACAGGGGGCAAATTTATATTGAACACTGAAGCTTTCTTT
>TRBD2|TRBV20-1|NA|TRBJ2-1
CSASPFPGTKNNNEQFF
TGCAGTGCTAGTCCCTTTCCCGGGACTAAAAATAACAATGAGCAGTTCTTC
>NA|TRBV5-8|NA|TRBJ1-2
CASSSHRSYGYTF
TGTGCCAGCAGCTCTCACAGGAGCTATGGCTACACCTTC
>TRBD1|TRBV27|NA|TRBJ2-7
CASRHRDRGGEQYF
TGTGCCAGCAGGCACCGGGACAGGGGGGGCGAGCAGTACTTC
>TRBD2|TRBV2|NA|TRBJ2-7
CASSRLAGGPDEQYF
TGTGCCAGCAGTCGACTAGCGGGGGGGCCCGACGAGCAGTACTTC
>TRBD2|TRBV11-2|NA|TRBJ2-5
CASSLVSGGAPETQYF
TGTGCCAGCAGCTTAGTAAGCGGGGGGGCCCCAGAGACCCAGTACTTC
>NA|TRBV28|NA|TRBJ2-2
CASTTIGANTGELFF
TGTGCCAGCACGACCATAGGGGCGAACACCGGGGAGCTGTTTTTT
>NA|TRBV10-1|NA|TRBJ2-7
CASTRKSIPSYEQYF
TGCGCCAGCACTAGGAAAAGCATCCCCTCCTACGAGCAGTACTTC
>NA|TRBV7-3|NA|TRBJ1-2
CASSFGQGGYGYTF
TGTGCCAGCAGCTTTGGGCAGGGAGGGTATGGCTACACCTTC
>NA|TRBV5-1|NA|TRBJ2-5
CASSPPTAGEETQYF
TGCGCCAGCAGCCCACCCACAGCGGGTGAAGAGACCCAGTACTTC
>NA|TRBV7-3|NA|TRBJ2-2
CASSPRPDREAGELFF
TGTGCCAGCAGCCCTCGCCCCGACAGGGAGGCCGGGGAGCTGTTTTTT
>NA|TRBV5-4|NA|TRBJ2-7
CASSLSLGASYEQYF
TGTGCCAGCAGCTTGAGCCTCGGGGCCTCCTACGAGCAGTACTTC
>NA|TRBV30|NA|TRBJ1-6
CAWRVMGPSDNSPLHF
TGTGCCTGGAGGGTTATGGGGCCGTCGGATAATTCACCCCTCCACTTT
>NA|TRBV4-3|NA|TRBJ1-3
CASSQERISGNTIYF
TGCGCCAGCAGCCAAGAAAGGATCTCTGGAAACACCATATATTTT
>NA|TRBV7-8|few|TRBJ2-7
CASSLNTGRGSAEQYF
TGTGCCAGCAGCCTGAACACCGGCCGGGGTTCCGCCGAGCAGTACTTC
>TRBD1|TRBV7-7|NA|TRBJ2-3
CASSRGQGHTDTQYF
TGTGCCAGCAGCAGAGGACAGGGGCACACAGATACGCAGTATTTT
>TRBD1|TRBV10-3|NA|TRBJ1-4
CAISESTGSNEKLFF
TGTGCCATCAGTGAGTCGACAGGGAGTAATGAAAAACTGTTTTTT
>NA|TRBV19|NA|TRBJ1-6
CASSIDGIGSYNSPLHF
TGTGCCAGTAGTATAGACGGCATAGGCTCCTATAATTCACCCCTCCACTTT